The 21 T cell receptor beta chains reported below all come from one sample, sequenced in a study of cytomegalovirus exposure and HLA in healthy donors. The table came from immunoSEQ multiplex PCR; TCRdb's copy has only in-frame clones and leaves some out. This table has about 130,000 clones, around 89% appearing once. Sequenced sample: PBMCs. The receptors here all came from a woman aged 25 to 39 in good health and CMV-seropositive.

The CDR3 spells CASSPGQVEGYGYTF. CDR3 DNA sequence: TGCGCCAGCAGCCCCGGACAGGTAGAAGGCTATGGCTACACCTTC. The V call is TRBV5-1, the J call TRBJ1-2; 7 bases map to TRBD1. The germline CDR1 and CDR2 sequences are SGHRS and YFSETQ. This CDR3 contains 15 residues. Trimming took 4 bases from V and 4 from J; bases not matched to a gene: 10.

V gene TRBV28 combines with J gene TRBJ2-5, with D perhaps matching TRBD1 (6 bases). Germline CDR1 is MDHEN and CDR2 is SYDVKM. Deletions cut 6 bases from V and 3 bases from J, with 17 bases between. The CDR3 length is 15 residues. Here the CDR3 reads CASSPIGTPKETQYF. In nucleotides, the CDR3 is TGTGCCAGCAGCCCAATTGGGACACCCAAAGAGACCCAGTACTTC.

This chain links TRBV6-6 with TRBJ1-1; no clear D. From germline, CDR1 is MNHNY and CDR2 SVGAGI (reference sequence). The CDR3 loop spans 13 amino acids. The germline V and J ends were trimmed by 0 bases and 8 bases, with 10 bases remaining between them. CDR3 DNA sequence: TGTGCCAGCAGTTACTCGGGCCCTGTGGAAGCTTTCTTT. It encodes CASSYSGPVEAFF.

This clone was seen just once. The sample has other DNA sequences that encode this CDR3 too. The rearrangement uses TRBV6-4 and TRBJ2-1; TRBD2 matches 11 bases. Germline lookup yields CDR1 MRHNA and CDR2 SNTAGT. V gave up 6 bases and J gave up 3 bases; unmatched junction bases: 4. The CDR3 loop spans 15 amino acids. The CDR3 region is CASSAGTSGYNEQFF. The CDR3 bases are TGTGCCAGCAGCGCCGGGACTAGCGGCTACAATGAGCAGTTCTTC.

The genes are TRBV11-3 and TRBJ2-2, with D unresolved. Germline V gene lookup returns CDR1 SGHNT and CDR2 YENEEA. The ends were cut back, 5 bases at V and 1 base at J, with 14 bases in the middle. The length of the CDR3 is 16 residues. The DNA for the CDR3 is TGTGCCAGCAGCCGCGGCCCGAGCCTGAACACCGGGGAGCTGTTTTTT. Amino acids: CASSRGPSLNTGELFF.

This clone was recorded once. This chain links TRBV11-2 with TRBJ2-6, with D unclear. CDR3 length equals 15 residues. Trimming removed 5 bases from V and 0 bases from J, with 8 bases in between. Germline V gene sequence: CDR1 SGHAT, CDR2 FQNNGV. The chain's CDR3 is CASSRGASGANVLTF. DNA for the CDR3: TGTGCCAGCAGCCGAGGAGCCTCTGGGGCCAACGTCCTGACTTTC.

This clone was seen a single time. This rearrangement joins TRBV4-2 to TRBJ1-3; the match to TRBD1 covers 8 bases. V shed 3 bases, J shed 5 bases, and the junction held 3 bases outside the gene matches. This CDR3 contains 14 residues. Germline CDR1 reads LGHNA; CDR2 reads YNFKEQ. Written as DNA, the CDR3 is TGTGCCAGCAGCCATACAGGGGGTAGAAACACCATATATTTT. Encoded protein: CASSHTGGRNTIYF.

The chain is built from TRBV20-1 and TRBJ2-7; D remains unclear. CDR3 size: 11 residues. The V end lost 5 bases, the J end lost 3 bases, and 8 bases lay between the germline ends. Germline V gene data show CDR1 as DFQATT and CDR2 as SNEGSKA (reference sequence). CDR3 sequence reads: CSAGKIYEQYF. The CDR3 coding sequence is TGCAGTGCTGGCAAGATCTACGAGCAGTACTTC.

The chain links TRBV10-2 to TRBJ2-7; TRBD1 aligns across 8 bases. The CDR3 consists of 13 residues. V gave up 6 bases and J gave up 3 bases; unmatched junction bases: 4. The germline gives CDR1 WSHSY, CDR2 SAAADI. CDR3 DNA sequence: TGCGCCAGCAGCTTTGGGACAGGCTACGAGCAGTACTTC. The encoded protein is CASSFGTGYEQYF.

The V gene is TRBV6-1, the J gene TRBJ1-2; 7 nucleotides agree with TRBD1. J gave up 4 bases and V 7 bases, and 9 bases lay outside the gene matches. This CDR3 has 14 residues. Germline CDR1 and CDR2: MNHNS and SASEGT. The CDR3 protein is CASTLTGPFYGYTF. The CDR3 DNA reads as TGTGCCAGCACCTTGACAGGGCCTTTCTATGGCTACACCTTC.

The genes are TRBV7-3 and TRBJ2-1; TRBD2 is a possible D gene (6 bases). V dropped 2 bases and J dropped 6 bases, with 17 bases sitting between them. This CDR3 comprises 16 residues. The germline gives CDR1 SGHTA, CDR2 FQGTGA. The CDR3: CASSLSQGGGVNEQFF. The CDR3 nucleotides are TGTGCCAGCAGCTTATCGCAAGGTGGAGGGGTCAATGAGCAGTTCTTC.

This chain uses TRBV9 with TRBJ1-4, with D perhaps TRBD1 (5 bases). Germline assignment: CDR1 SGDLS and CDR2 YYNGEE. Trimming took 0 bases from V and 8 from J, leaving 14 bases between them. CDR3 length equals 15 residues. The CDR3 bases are TGTGCCAGCAGCGTAGCTGGGGGGAAGGGCGAAAAACTGTTTTTT. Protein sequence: CASSVAGGKGEKLFF.

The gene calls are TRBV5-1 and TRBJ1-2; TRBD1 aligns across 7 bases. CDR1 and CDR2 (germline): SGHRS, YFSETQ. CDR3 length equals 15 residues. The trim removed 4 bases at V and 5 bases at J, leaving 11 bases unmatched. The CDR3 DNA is TGCGCCAGCAGCGCCGGGACAGCATTCGAGTATGGCTACACCTTC. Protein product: CASSAGTAFEYGYTF. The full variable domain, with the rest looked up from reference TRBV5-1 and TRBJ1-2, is KAGVTQTPRYLIKTRGQQVTLSCSPISGHRSVSWYQQTPGQGLQFLFEYFSETQRNKGNFPGRFSGRQFSNSRSEMNVSTLELGDSALYLCASSAGTAFEYGYTFGSGTRLTVV.

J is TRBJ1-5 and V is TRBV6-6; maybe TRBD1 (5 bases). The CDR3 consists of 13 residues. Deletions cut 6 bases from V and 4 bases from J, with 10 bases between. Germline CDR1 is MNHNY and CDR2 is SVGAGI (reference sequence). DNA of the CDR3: TGTGCCAGCAGACGCCAGGGAAATCAGCCCCAGCATTTT. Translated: CASRRQGNQPQHF.

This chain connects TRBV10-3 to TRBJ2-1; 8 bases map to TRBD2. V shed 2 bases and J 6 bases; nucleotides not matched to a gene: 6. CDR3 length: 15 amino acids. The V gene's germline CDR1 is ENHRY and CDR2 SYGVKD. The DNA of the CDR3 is TGTGCCATCAGTGAGGTAGCGGGGTCCACCAATGAGCAGTTCTTC. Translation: CAISEVAGSTNEQFF.

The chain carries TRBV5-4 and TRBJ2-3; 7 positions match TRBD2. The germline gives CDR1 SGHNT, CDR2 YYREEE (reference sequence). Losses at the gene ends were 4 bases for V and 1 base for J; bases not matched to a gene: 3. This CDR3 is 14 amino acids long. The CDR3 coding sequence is TGTGCCAGCAGCCCCCTAGCGGGCACAGATACGCAGTATTTT. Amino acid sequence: CASSPLAGTDTQYF.

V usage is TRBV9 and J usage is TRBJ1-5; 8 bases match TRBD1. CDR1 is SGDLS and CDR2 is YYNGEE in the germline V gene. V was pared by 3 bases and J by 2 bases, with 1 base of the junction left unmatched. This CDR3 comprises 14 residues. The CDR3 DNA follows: TGTGCCAGCAGCGCGGGACAGGGCAATCAGCCCCAGCATTTT. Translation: CASSAGQGNQPQHF.

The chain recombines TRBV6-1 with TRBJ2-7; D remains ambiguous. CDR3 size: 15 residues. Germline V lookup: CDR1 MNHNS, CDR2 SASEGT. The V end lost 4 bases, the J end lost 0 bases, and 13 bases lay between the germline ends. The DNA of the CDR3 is TGTGCCAGCAGTGCAATACAGACAAGCTCCTACGAGCAGTACTTC. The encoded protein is CASSAIQTSSYEQYF.

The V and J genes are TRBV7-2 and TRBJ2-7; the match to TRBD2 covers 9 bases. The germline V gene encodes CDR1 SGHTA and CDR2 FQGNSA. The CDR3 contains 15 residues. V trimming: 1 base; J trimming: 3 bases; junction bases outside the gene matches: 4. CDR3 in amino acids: CASSLGSGGLYEQYF. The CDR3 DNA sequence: TGTGCCAGCAGCTTAGGTAGCGGGGGCCTCTACGAGCAGTACTTC.

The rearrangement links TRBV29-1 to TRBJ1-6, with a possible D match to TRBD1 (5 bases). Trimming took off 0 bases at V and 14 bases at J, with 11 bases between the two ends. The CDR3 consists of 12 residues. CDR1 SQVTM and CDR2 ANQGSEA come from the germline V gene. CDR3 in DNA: TGCAGCGTTGAAGATCCTCCGGGGGCCCTCCACTTT. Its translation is CSVEDPPGALHF.

Written as DNA, the CDR3 is TGTGCCAGCTCACCGACAGGGGTCACCGGGGAGCTGTTTTTT. This translates into CASSPTGVTGELFF. The chain recombines TRBV18 with TRBJ2-2; 8 bases match TRBD1. V lost 3 bases and J lost 4; bases outside the gene matches: 1. Germline assignment: CDR1 KGHSH and CDR2 LQKENI. CDR3 length equals 14 residues.